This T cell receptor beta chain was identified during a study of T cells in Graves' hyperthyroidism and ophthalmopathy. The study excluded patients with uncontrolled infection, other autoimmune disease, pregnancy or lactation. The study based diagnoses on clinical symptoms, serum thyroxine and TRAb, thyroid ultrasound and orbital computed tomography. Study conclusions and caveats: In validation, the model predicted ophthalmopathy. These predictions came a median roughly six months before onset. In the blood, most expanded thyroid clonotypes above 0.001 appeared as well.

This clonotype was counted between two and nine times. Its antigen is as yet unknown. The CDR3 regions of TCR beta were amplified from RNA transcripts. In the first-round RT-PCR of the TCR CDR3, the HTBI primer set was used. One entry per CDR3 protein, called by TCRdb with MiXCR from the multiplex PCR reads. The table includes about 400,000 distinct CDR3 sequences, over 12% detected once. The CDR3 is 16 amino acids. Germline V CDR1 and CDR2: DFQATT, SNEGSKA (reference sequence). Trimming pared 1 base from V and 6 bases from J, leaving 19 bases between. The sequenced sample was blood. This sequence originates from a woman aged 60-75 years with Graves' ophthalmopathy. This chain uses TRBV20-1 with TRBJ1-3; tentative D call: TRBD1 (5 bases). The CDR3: CSARAPKPGVENTIYF. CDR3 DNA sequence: TGCAGTGCTAGAGCCCCTAAACCGGGGGTTGAAAACACCATATATTTT.